These T cell receptor beta chains were read from a single sample in a study of CD8+ T cells in alopecia areata. Assay: immunoSEQ multiplex PCR; the TCRdb copy retains only in-frame clones and omits some. In the table there are roughly 150,000 clones, less than 65% of which are singletons. Sequencing was performed on CD8+ T cells sorted from blood. The receptor set was obtained from a human donor in good health. CDR3s include the opening cysteine and the closing phenylalanine or tryptophan. D genes are given only for firm matches. Size values are once, few and many counts, or a class for expanded clones, and some rows have none.

v_call	d_call	clone_size	j_call	cdr3_nt	cdr3_aa
TRBV13	-	-	TRBJ2-6	TGTGCCAGCACGTCTGGGGTTGGGGCCAACGTCCTGACTTTC	CASTSGVGANVLTF
TRBV5-6	-	-	TRBJ2-1	TGTGCCAGCAGCGTCGGCGGGTACAATGAGCAGTTCTTC	CASSVGGYNEQFF
TRBV29-1	TRBD2	-	TRBJ2-5	TGCAGCGTTGCCGGGACTAGCGGGAAGGAGACCCAGTACTTC	CSVAGTSGKETQYF
TRBV27	-	-	TRBJ1-2	TGTGCCAGCAGTCCCCTCGGGGTGGATGGCTACACCTTC	CASSPLGVDGYTF
TRBV4-1	-	-	TRBJ2-7	TGCGCCAGCAGCCCTAAATGGGACGGAGGCTACGAGCAGTACTTC	CASSPKWDGGYEQYF
TRBV27	TRBD2	-	TRBJ2-1	TGTGCCAGCAGTTTACACGGGACTAGCGGCCAGGGAGAGCAGTTCTTC	CASSLHGTSGQGEQFF
TRBV29-1	-	few	TRBJ2-7	TGCAGCGCCAAGGGGGGGGCCGGGCAGTACTTC	CSAKGGAGQYF
TRBV11-2	TRBD2	few	TRBJ2-1	TGTGCCAGCAGCATTGACAAAGCGGGAGGGCCTCGGTTCAATGAGCAGTTCTTC	CASSIDKAGGPRFNEQFF
TRBV29-1	-	-	TRBJ2-7	TGCAGCGTAGAGTACAGGGATTCCTACGAGCAGTACTTC	CSVEYRDSYEQYF
TRBV29-1	TRBD2	few	TRBJ2-3	TGCAGCGTTGAAAAGGGACTAAGCACAGATACGCAGTATTTT	CSVEKGLSTDTQYF
TRBV27	-	-	TRBJ2-6	TGTGCCAGCAGTTTCTCTGGGGCCAACGTCCTGACTTTC	CASSFSGANVLTF
TRBV10-2	TRBD1	-	TRBJ1-2	TGCGCCAGCAGTGAGTACGAGACAGGGACCGGCTACACCTTC	CASSEYETGTGYTF
TRBV29-1	-	few	TRBJ2-7	TGCAGCGTTGAAGTGGGATCCTACGAGCAGTACTTC	CSVEVGSYEQYF
TRBV19	TRBD1	few	TRBJ2-7	TGTGCCAGTAGCCCCGGACAGGGAGGCGTCGAATGGTACGAGCAGTACTTC	CASSPGQGGVEWYEQYF
TRBV10-2	-	-	TRBJ2-4	TGCGCCAGCAGTGAGTCCCCCTCTTGGAACATTCAGTACTTC	CASSESPSWNIQYF
TRBV27	TRBD2	-	TRBJ2-7	TGTGCCAGCAGTTTAACCGGGACTAGCTATCTTCACGAGCAGTACTTC	CASSLTGTSYLHEQYF
TRBV4-1	-	-	TRBJ2-5	TGCGCCAGCAGCCAAGCCCAGGGGTTGCTAGAGACCCAGTACTTC	CASSQAQGLLETQYF
TRBV27	-	-	TRBJ2-7	TGTGCCAGCAGTTTGGGCGGCTCCTACGAGCAGTACTTC	CASSLGGSYEQYF
TRBV5-1	TRBD1	few	TRBJ2-1	TGCGCCAGCAGCTTGGGACAGGGGGGCTCCTACAATGAGCAGTTCTTC	CASSLGQGGSYNEQFF
TRBV30	TRBD1	-	TRBJ2-3	TGTGCCTGGAGCGCCTCAGGGACAGGGGGCACAGATACGCAGTATTTT	CAWSASGTGGTDTQYF
TRBV27	TRBD1	-	TRBJ1-5	TGTGCCAGCAGTCCCGGACAGGCCAATCAGCCCCAGCATTTT	CASSPGQANQPQHF
TRBV5-1	-	-	TRBJ2-3	TGCGCCAGCAGCTTGACGCCAATCGCCTATTTTAATACGCAGTATTTT	CASSLTPIAYFNTQYF
TRBV9	-	-	TRBJ1-2	TGTGCCAGCAGTATCCGGGACGGGGGGATTAATGGCTACACCTTC	CASSIRDGGINGYTF
TRBV11-2	-	few	TRBJ2-4	TGTGCCAGCAGCTTTAAACCAGGGGCCAAAAACATTCAGTACTTC	CASSFKPGAKNIQYF
TRBV5-6	TRBD2	few	TRBJ2-7	TGTGCCAGCAGTTCAGTCCGGGAGGGCATTGGGTACGAGCAGTACTTC	CASSSVREGIGYEQYF
TRBV7-9	TRBD1	-	TRBJ2-7	TGTGCCAGCAGCACGACAGGGGACGAGCAGTACTTC	CASSTTGDEQYF
TRBV11-2	-	-	TRBJ2-1	TGTGCCAGCAGTAGTCAGGACAGTAGGCCTTACAATGAGCAGTTCTTC	CASSSQDSRPYNEQFF
TRBV30	-	-	TRBJ2-3	TGTGCCTGGAGAGGGGATGATATAGTCACAGATACGCAGTATTTT	CAWRGDDIVTDTQYF
TRBV29-1	TRBD2	-	TRBJ2-7	TGCAGCGTTGAACTGAGGCGGGAGGGCCTAATCTACGAGCAGTACTTC	CSVELRREGLIYEQYF
TRBV2	-	-	TRBJ1-2	TGTGCCAGCAGCGGCCGGGACACTGCTAACTATGGCTACACCTTC	CASSGRDTANYGYTF
TRBV2	-	-	TRBJ2-7	TGTGCCAGCAGACTCGGCGGGCTGGGGCACGAGCAGTACTTC	CASRLGGLGHEQYF
TRBV7-9	-	-	TRBJ2-1	TGTGCCAGCAGCGCACTAGCTGGAAATGAGCAGTTCTTC	CASSALAGNEQFF
TRBV29-1	-	-	TRBJ2-3	TGCAGCGTTGGAGGGGACTGGACAGATACGCAGTATTTT	CSVGGDWTDTQYF
TRBV29-1	TRBD1	-	TRBJ2-7	TGCAGCGTGATGACAGGGCGCGGCGAGCAGTACTTC	CSVMTGRGEQYF
TRBV29-1	TRBD1	few	TRBJ2-3	TGCAGCGTTTGGACAGGGGGCACAGATACGCAGTATTTT	CSVWTGGTDTQYF
TRBV11-2	-	-	TRBJ2-1	TGTGCCAGCAGCTGGAGTGCGGGATCGTACAATGAGCAGTTCTTC	CASSWSAGSYNEQFF
TRBV2	-	-	TRBJ2-1	TGTGCCAGCAAGGTTCCTGAGGACTACTACAATGAGCAGTTCTTC	CASKVPEDYYNEQFF
TRBV11-2	-	-	TRBJ1-2	TGTGCCAGCAGCCCCTACCGCACACGAGGCTACACCTTC	CASSPYRTRGYTF
TRBV7-9	-	-	TRBJ2-4	TGTGCCAGCAGCTTAGTTGGCGGGAAAAACATTCAGTACTTC	CASSLVGGKNIQYF
TRBV29-1	-	-	TRBJ1-2	-	CSVDFAGGNTF
TRBV5-5	-	-	TRBJ1-2	TGTGCCAGCAGCCAGGAACGCGGACAGCTAGCTAACTATGGCTACACCTTC	CASSQERGQLANYGYTF
TRBV2	TRBD2	-	TRBJ2-2	TGTGCCGTCCCTAGCGGGAGCAAAGAGGAGCTGTTTTTT	CAVPSGSKEELFF
TRBV9	-	-	TRBJ2-7	TGTGCCAGCAGCCCTAGGGGGGATTCCTACTACGAGCAGTACTTC	CASSPRGDSYYEQYF
TRBV5-6	-	-	TRBJ2-7	TGTGCCAGCAGCTTGGGCGGAGAACCGACCTACGAGCAGTACTTC	CASSLGGEPTYEQYF
TRBV29-1	-	-	TRBJ2-7	TGCAGCGTTGTGGCAGCTCCCTACGAGCAGTACTTC	CSVVAAPYEQYF
TRBV4-1	-	few	TRBJ1-1	TGCGCCAGCAGCCAAGATCTCGGGGTCGGGGGTACTGAAGCTTTCTTT	CASSQDLGVGGTEAFF
TRBV28	-	many	TRBJ2-5	TGTGCCAGCAAACGTCGGTCTGGAGAGACCCAGTACTTC	CASKRRSGETQYF
TRBV6-4	-	once	TRBJ1-2	TGTGCCAGCAGTTACGCCAGAGCTAACTATGGCTACACCTTC	CASSYARANYGYTF
TRBV13	-	few	TRBJ1-2	TGTGCCAGCAGCGCTGGCCCCGAGGGGAGGCCGGATGGCTACACCTTC	CASSAGPEGRPDGYTF
TRBV6-1	TRBD2	-	TRBJ2-5	TGTGCCAGCAGTGTCCCTAGCGGGGTGGGGGAGGCCCAGTACTTC	CASSVPSGVGEAQYF
TRBV6-5	-	few	TRBJ1-4	TGTGCCAGCAAACTCGGTGAATTAAAACTGTTTTTT	CASKLGELKLFF
TRBV27	-	-	TRBJ1-1	TGTGCCAGCCAACCTTACACTGCGGACACTGAAGCTTTCTTT	CASQPYTADTEAFF
TRBV5-6	-	-	TRBJ1-5	TGTGCCAGCAGCTTGGGAGAAGATAGCAATCAGCCCCAGCATTTT	CASSLGEDSNQPQHF